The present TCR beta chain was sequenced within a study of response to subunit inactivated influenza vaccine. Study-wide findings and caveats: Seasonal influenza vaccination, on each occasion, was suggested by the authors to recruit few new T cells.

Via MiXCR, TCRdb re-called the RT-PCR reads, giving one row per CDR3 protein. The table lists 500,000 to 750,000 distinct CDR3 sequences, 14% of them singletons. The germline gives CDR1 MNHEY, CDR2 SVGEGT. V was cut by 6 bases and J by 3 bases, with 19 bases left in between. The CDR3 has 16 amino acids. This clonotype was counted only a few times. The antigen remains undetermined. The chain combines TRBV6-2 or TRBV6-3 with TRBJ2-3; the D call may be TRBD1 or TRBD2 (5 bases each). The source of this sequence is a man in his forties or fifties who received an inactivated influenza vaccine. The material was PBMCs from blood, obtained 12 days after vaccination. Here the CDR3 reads CASSPSLVGRTDTQYF. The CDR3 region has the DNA TGTGCCAGCAGCCCATCCCTCGTGGGACGGACAGATACGCAGTATTTT.